Listed here are 5 T cell receptor beta chains from one sample, sequenced in a study of control samples from healthy donors and cancer patients. This table comes from immunoSEQ multiplex PCR, and its TCRdb copy is limited to in-frame clones, with some not included. Of 150,000 to 200,000 clones in the sample, around 96% are singletons; the top ten hold around 8%. What was sequenced was blood. The origin of the receptors is a woman in her thirties or forties in good health.

The rearrangement joins TRBV2 to TRBJ2-7; D gene ambiguous. The CDR3 is 14 amino acids. Germline V gene lookup returns CDR1 SNHLY and CDR2 FYNNEI. Trimming shortened V by 7 bases and J by 0 bases, and 13 bases separated the two germline ends. The CDR3 DNA is TGTGCCAGCACCCTGGGCAGGAGCTCCTACGAGCAGTACTTC. It is translated as CASTLGRSSYEQYF.

J is TRBJ2-3 and V is TRBV11-2; 7 bases map to TRBD2. The trim removed 8 bases at V and 2 bases at J, leaving 7 bases unmatched. There are 14 residues in the CDR3. CDR1 SGHAT and CDR2 FQNNGV come from the germline V gene. DNA for the CDR3: TGTGCCAGCGGCTCGAGCGGGGCCACAGATACGCAGTATTTT. Protein sequence: CASGSSGATDTQYF.

V is TRBV27 and J is TRBJ2-3, with 12 bases matching TRBD2. Germline CDR1 reads MNHEY; CDR2 reads SMNVEV (reference sequence). With 6 bases clipped from V and 2 bases from J, the junction kept 6 bases outside the gene matches. The CDR3 is made up of 16 amino acids. This chain's CDR3 is CASRLLAGGYTDTQYF. CDR3 DNA sequence: TGTGCCAGCAGGTTACTAGCGGGGGGCTACACAGATACGCAGTATTTT.

The rearrangement uses TRBV6-2 or TRBV6-3 and TRBJ1-3; 7 bases are shared with TRBD1. The V gene's germline CDR1 is MNHEY and CDR2 SVGEGT. The CDR3 runs 17 residues. V lost 2 bases to trimming and J lost 0 bases; unmatched junction nucleotides: 7. In nucleotides, the CDR3 is TGTGCCAGCAGTTACCGGACAGGCCCCCTCTCTGGAAACACCATATATTTT. Protein sequence: CASSYRTGPLSGNTIYF.

This sequence joins TRBV3-1 (or the pseudogene TRBV3-2) and TRBJ1-6; TRBD1 matches at 9 bases. Trimming cost V 4 bases and J 7 bases; bases outside gene matches: 5. Germline loops: CDR1 LGHDT, CDR2 YNNKEL (reference sequence). This CDR3 region has 15 residues. CDR3: CASSLDRGRNSPLHF. In DNA form, the CDR3 reads TGTGCCAGCAGCCTAGACAGGGGGAGGAATTCACCCCTCCACTTT.